This record concerns one TCR beta chain sequence. The antigen remains undetermined. Trimming cost V 1 base and J 2 bases, with 11 bases left between them. The CDR3 has 16 amino acids. Germline V gene sequence: CDR1 KGHDR, CDR2 SFDVKD. Treatment described: around 19 received Ad26.COV2.S at low or high dose, single or two shots; five or six received placebo; per-sample allocation not given. Specimens were obtained on day 63 following the first vaccine or placebo injection. Sequenced by immunoSEQ multiplex PCR; TCRdb stores in-frame clones only, minus some. The data hold under 300,000 clones, with around nine tenths observed a single time. The data are from a study of Ad26.COV2.S vaccination and SARS-CoV-2 variants. The wider study: Within the COV1001 Ad26.COV2.S trial arm, the donor was enrolled. In the study, Ad26.COV2.S was injected intramuscularly once, or twice 56 days apart. Study-level findings and limits: Those who received the vaccine showed greater spike-specific TCR breadth than those given placebo.

The chain carries TRBV24-1 and TRBJ2-1, with D maybe TRBD2 (5 bases). The starting material was peripheral blood, obtained in a trial of Ad26.COV2.S vaccine versus placebo. The source is a person aged 18 to 65 who received the Ad26.COV2.S COVID-19 vaccine or a placebo. This chain's CDR3 is CATSDLAEATYNEQFF. The CDR3 DNA reads as TGTGCCACCAGTGATTTAGCGGAGGCGACCTACAATGAGCAGTTCTTC.